These T cell receptor beta chains were read from a single sample in a study of cytomegalovirus exposure and HLA in healthy donors. Libraries were prepared by immunoSEQ multiplex PCR; TCRdb keeps only in-frame clonotypes and omits some of them. The sample shows some 120,000 clones, roughly 69% of them seen only once. Sequenced: PBMCs. These receptors were collected from a woman between 40 and 50 years old in good health and CMV-seropositive. The CDR3 runs from the conserved cysteine through the conserved F or W. D genes are given only for firm matches. Clone size, where shown, is once, few, many, or a class for clones that have expanded.

v_call	cdr3_length	d_call	clone_size	j_call	cdr3_nt	cdr3_aa
TRBV19	14	TRBD1	.	TRBJ1-2	TGTGCCAGTACTTGGACAGGGGGAGAGTATGGCTACACCTTC	CASTWTGGEYGYTF
TRBV7-6	17	.	.	TRBJ2-2	TGTGCCAGCAGCTTAGCTAGGCAGGGGACGAACACCGGGGAGCTGTTTTTT	CASSLARQGTNTGELFF
TRBV6-5	12	.	.	TRBJ1-2	TGTGCCAGCAGTCCCGGGACTTCGGGTGCTACCTTC	CASSPGTSGATF
TRBV4-2	18	.	.	TRBJ1-2	TGTGCCAGCAGCCAAGATGGGTTGAGGTGGAGCCGGAGCGGTGGCTACACCTTC	CASSQDGLRWSRSGGYTF
TRBV7-2	16	TRBD2	few	TRBJ2-7	TGTGCCAGCAGCGCAGGGGGTAGCGGGAGCGCCTACGAGCAGTACTTC	CASSAGGSGSAYEQYF
TRBV2	13	.	.	TRBJ2-7	TGTGCCAGCAGTGCGTACTTCACCTACGAGCAGTACTTC	CASSAYFTYEQYF
TRBV5-8	14	.	few	TRBJ1-1	TGTGCCAGCAGCTTAAACGGAGTGAACACTGAAGCTTTCTTT	CASSLNGVNTEAFF
TRBV5-1	13	.	.	TRBJ1-1	TGCGCCAGCAGCTTGTGGCAGGGAACTGAAGCTTTCTTT	CASSLWQGTEAFF
TRBV4-2	14	TRBD1	.	TRBJ1-6	TGTGCCAGCAGCCGACAGGGGAATGGTTCACCCCTCCACTTT	CASSRQGNGSPLHF
TRBV19	16	.	.	TRBJ2-2	TGTGCCAGTATTTCCGGGAGGGGGCGATGGACCGGGGAGCTGTTTTTT	CASISGRGRWTGELFF
TRBV4-1	18	TRBD2	once	TRBJ2-1	TGCGCCAGCAGCCAAGTCCCCCCGGGACTAGCGGGATACAATGAGCAGTTCTTC	CASSQVPPGLAGYNEQFF
TRBV19	14	.	.	TRBJ1-1	TGTGCCAGTAGTCGTCGAGAATTGAACACTGAAGCTTTCTTT	CASSRRELNTEAFF
TRBV28	17	TRBD2	.	TRBJ2-1	TGTGCCAGCAGAGTAGCGGGAGCGTTCAGAAATGGGGATGAGCAGTTCTTC	CASRVAGAFRNGDEQFF
TRBV10-3	18	.	.	TRBJ1-1	TGTGCCATCAGTGAGGATGGGTGGGGGGGAGTTCAGAACACTGAAGCTTTCTTT	CAISEDGWGGVQNTEAFF
TRBV19	13	.	.	TRBJ2-5	TGTGCCAGTAGTATACAGGTTCAAGAGACCCAGTACTTC	CASSIQVQETQYF
TRBV7-2	14	.	.	TRBJ1-2	TGTGCCAGCAGCTCCCCGGGTGGAGACTATGGCTACACCTTC	CASSSPGGDYGYTF
TRBV7-7	14	TRBD1	.	TRBJ2-2	TGTGCTAGCAGAGGGACAGGGAACACCGGGGAGCTGTTTTTT	CASRGTGNTGELFF
TRBV28	12	.	.	TRBJ2-5	TGTGCCAGCATAAGCCCTAAAGAGACCCAGTACTTC	CASISPKETQYF
TRBV5-6	15	TRBD2	.	TRBJ2-1	TGTGCCAGCAGCAGGGGGGCGGGGGGGTACAATGAGCAGTTCTTC	CASSRGAGGYNEQFF
TRBV6-5	14	TRBD2	once	TRBJ2-7	TGTGCCAGTACTGAACTAGCGGGAGCCTACGAGCAGTACTTC	CASTELAGAYEQYF
TRBV7-2	15	.	.	TRBJ2-7	TGTGCCAGCAGCTTATTTTCCTGGCCAGCCTACGAGCAGTACTTC	CASSLFSWPAYEQYF
TRBV21-1	18	.	.	TRBJ2-7	TGTGCCAGCAGCGGGGAGAACGATGCCGGCTTACGTCTGGAGGAGCAGTACTTC	CASSGENDAGLRLEEQYF
TRBV5-1	17	TRBD2	few	TRBJ2-2	TGCGCCAGCAGCTTGGCTTCTAGCGGGAGTCTTGGCGGGGAGCTGTTTTTT	CASSLASSGSLGGELFF
TRBV7-7	15	.	few	TRBJ2-5	TGTGCTAGCAGCTTAGTTCGGGGGTTCCAAGAGACCCAGTACTTC	CASSLVRGFQETQYF
TRBV7-8	15	TRBD2	few	TRBJ2-7	TGTGCCAGCAGCTTAGACCTAGCGGGAGTTTTGGAGCAGTACTTC	CASSLDLAGVLEQYF
TRBV6-5	12	.	.	TRBJ1-3	TGTGCCAGCGAGGGCTCTGGAAACACCATATATTTT	CASEGSGNTIYF
TRBV30	15	.	.	TRBJ1-2	TGTGCCTGGACCCGGCCTTGGAGGACAGCCTATGGCTACACCTTC	CAWTRPWRTAYGYTF
TRBV6-1	18	.	.	TRBJ1-1	TGTGCCAGCAGTGGGGACCCCACGACGGCGGGGGGAAGCACTGAAGCTTTCTTT	CASSGDPTTAGGSTEAFF
TRBV4-3	15	.	.	TRBJ1-3	TGCGCCAGCAGCCATAGCCACAGGCGAGGAAACACCATATATTTT	CASSHSHRRGNTIYF
TRBV11-2	17	TRBD2	.	TRBJ2-1	TGTGCCAGCAGCTTAGTTGATGGGCTAGCGGGAGACAATGAGCAGTTCTTC	CASSLVDGLAGDNEQFF
TRBV4-3	18	.	.	TRBJ2-1	TGCGCCAGCAGCCAAGAGTACAGGAACCCGAGCTCCTACAATGAGCAGTTCTTC	CASSQEYRNPSSYNEQFF
TRBV29-1	14	TRBD1	.	TRBJ1-4	TGCAGCGTGCGTAGACAGGGGACTTATGAAAAACTGTTTTTT	CSVRRQGTYEKLFF
TRBV5-5	13	.	.	TRBJ1-5	TGTGCCAGCAGCTTTAGCGGGTATCAGCCCCAGCATTTT	CASSFSGYQPQHF